This T cell receptor (beta chain) originates from a study of shared clonotypes between healthy human individuals. Overall study results and limits: With several donors compared, around 5.4% of naive CD4 clonotypes were shared.

V lost 5 bases to trimming and J lost 3 bases; unmatched junction nucleotides: 13. Per germline, CDR1 LNHDA and CDR2 SQIVND (reference sequence). The CDR3 loop spans 19 amino acids. The investigators split CD4+ cells into a CD45RA+ naive subset and a CD45RA-negative memory subset. The protocol was immunoSEQ multiplex PCR, while the TCRdb copy is restricted to in-frame clones and leaves out a portion. Among around 1.6 million clones listed, 98% were seen once. Turning to this clone: Its antigen is not known.

V and J are TRBV19 and TRBJ2-2; the match to TRBD2 covers 12 bases. This TCR was sampled from a young man in good health. Sequences were obtained from naive CD4+ T cells sorted from blood. Described subset: CD45RA+ positively selected. The CDR3 bases are TGTGCCAGTAGTTCACTGAAAACGGGACTAGCGGGCTACACCGGGGAGCTGTTTTTT. Amino acids: CASSSLKTGLAGYTGELFF.